Included here is one TCR beta chain sequence, with context. Trimming cost V 10 bases and J 3 bases, with 18 bases left between them. Germline V lookup: CDR1 MNHNY, CDR2 SVGAGI (reference sequence). CDR3 length equals 14 residues. This sample was included in a study of blood T cell repertoires in COVID-19. Study-level background: Sources were T cells, B-cell-depleted T cells, or PBMCs; the material itself was cDNA or gDNA.

In the authors' methods: Amplification of reference gene primers was used by the study to estimate nucleated cell counts. Here immunoSEQ multiplex PCR was the method, and the copy in TCRdb shows in-frame clones only, minus some. That table is the source of V, J and clone size, and D and trimming were worked out from the DNA. The repertoire has 120,000 or so clones, roughly 83% of them found once; the top ten carry roughly 15%. The sample taken for sequencing was peripheral blood. This clonotype was obtained from a woman aged 45-59 years with acute or convalescent COVID-19. The V gene is TRBV6-6, the J gene TRBJ1-2; D unresolved. CDR3 region: CATKKEGFDYGYTF. CDR3 sequence (DNA): TGTGCCACCAAGAAGGAGGGTTTCGACTATGGCTACACCTTC.